The clone carrying this T cell receptor beta chain appeared a few times. The CDR3 consists of 14 residues. CDR1 and CDR2 from the germline V gene are SGHRS and YFSETQ. V was clipped by 0 bases and J by 1 base, with 7 bases between them. Cells sorted as Tregs were CD4+, CD25+ and CD127-/low. One entry per CDR3 protein results from TCRdb running MiXCR on the 5' RACE reads. The table shows fewer than 75,000 distinct CDR3 sequences, with 26% occurring only once. This chain links TRBV5-1 with TRBJ1-1; D perhaps matches TRBD1 (5 bases). This TCR was recovered from a female donor with breast cancer. The specimen was tumor-infiltrating Tregs sorted from the breast tumor. The CDR3 sequence is CASSLGQTNTEAFF. The CDR3 nucleotides are TGCGCCAGCAGCTTGGGACAGACGAACACTGAAGCTTTCTTT.